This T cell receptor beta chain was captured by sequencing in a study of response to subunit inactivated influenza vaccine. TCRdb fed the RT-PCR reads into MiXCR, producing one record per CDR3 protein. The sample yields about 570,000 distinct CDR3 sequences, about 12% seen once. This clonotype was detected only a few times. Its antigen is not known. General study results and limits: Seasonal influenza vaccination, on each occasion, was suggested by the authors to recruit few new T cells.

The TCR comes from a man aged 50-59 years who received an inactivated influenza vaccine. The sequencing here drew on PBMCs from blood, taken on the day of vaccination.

CDR3 sequence reads: CASSFPGVVTEAFF. Written as DNA, the CDR3 is TGTGCCAGCAGTTTCCCGGGGGTAGTAACTGAAGCTTTCTTT. The chain links TRBV12-3 or TRBV12-4 to TRBJ1-1, with a weak D call TRBD1 (5 bases). Trimming took off 3 bases at V and 5 bases at J, with 13 bases between the two ends. This CDR3 is built from 14 residues.